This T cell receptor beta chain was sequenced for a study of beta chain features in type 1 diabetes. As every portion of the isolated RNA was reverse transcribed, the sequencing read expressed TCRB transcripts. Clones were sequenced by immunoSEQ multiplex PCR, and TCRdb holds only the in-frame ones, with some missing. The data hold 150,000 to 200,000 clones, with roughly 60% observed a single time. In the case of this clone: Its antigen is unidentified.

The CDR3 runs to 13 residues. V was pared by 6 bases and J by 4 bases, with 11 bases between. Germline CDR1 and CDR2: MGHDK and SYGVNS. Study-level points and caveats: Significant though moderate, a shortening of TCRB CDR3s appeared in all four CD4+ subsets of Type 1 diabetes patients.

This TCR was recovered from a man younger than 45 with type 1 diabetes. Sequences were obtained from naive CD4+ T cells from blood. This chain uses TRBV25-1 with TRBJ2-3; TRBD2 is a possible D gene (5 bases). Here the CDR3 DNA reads TGTGCCAGCAGCCGGACCGGGGCAGATACGCAGTATTTT. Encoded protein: CASSRTGADTQYF.